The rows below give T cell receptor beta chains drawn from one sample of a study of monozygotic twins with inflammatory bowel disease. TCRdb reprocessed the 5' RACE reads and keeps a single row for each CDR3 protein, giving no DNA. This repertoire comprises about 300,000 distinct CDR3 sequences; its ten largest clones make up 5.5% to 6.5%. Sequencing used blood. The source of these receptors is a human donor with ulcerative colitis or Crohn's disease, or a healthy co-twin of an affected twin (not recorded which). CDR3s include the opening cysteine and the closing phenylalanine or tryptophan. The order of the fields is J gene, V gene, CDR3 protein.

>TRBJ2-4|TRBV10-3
CAISESGRGGNIQYF
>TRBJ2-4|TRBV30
CAWSVGRATGIQYF
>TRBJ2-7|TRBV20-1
CSLTGQGTYEQYF
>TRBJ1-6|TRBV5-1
CASSLQTGQNSPLHF
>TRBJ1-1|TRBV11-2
CASSQSGTGVFWGTEAFF
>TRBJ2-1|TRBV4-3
CASSHSRKTGLYNEQFF
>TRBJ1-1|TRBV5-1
CASSKGQGGLTAFF
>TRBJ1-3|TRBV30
CAWMRPGGSGNTIYF
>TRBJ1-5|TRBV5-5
CASSSQTGTGGRNQPQHF
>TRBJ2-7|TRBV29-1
CSVQGGPIPSSYEQYF
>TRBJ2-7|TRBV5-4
CASRPDLWSEQYF
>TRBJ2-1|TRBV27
CASRRGIEQFF
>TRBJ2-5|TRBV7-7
CASSRDRGRAETQYF
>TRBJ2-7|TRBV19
CASSVTGDSGEQYF
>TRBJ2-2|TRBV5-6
CASSLPRLTGELFF
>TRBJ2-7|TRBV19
CASSIGQGGYEQYF
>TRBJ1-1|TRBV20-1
CSARDSQIMNTEAFF